The 30 T cell receptor beta chains below were found in one sample sequenced in a study of OX40 agonist ivuxolimab in advanced cancers. Generated by immunoSEQ multiplex PCR, the TCRdb table keeps only in-frame clones and is missing some. This sample has approximately 70,000 clones, with around 87% found just once. This specimen was CD4+ or CD8+ T cells sorted from blood, taken in a trial of the OX40 agonist ivuxolimab. The source is an adult with an advanced solid tumor such as melanoma, head and neck, liver or kidney cancer.

V is TRBV9 and J is TRBJ2-7; the D gene is possibly TRBD2 (6 bases). The CDR3 runs 14 residues. Trimming took 3 bases from V and 3 from J, leaving 13 bases between them. Germline lookup yields CDR1 SGDLS and CDR2 YYNGEE. This CDR3 is CASSAGLLYYEQYF. CDR3 sequence (DNA): TGTGCCAGCAGCGCGGGACTTCTTTACTACGAGCAGTACTTC.

This clone has just one count. The rearrangement uses TRBV11-2 and TRBJ2-7; the match to TRBD1 covers 7 bases. The V segment lost 0 bases and the J segment 5 bases; nucleotides outside the gene matches: 7. This CDR3 comprises 15 residues. Germline lookup yields CDR1 SGHAT and CDR2 FQNNGV. The CDR3 DNA is TGTGCCAGCAGCTTAGAGACAGGGCGTATCGACGAGCAGTACTTC. Its translation: CASSLETGRIDEQYF. The entire variable domain, with the rest obtained from reference TRBV11-2 and TRBJ2-7, is as follows: EAGVAQSPRYKIIEKRQSVAFWCNPISGHATLYWYQQILGQGPKLLIQFQNNGVVDDSQLPKDRFSAERLKGVDSTLKIQPAKLEDSAVYLCASSLETGRIDEQYFGPGTRLTVT.

The chain has TRBV28 and TRBJ2-2; D is uncertain. Per germline, CDR1 MDHEN and CDR2 SYDVKM. The V gene lost 6 bases and the J gene lost 6 bases, with 8 bases spanning the gap. The CDR3 loop spans 12 amino acids. CDR3 protein: CASRVAAGELFF. In DNA, the CDR3 is TGTGCCAGCAGAGTAGCTGCCGGGGAGCTGTTTTTT.

This clone was observed a few times. The chain uses TRBV25-1 and TRBJ1-2; 9 bases map to TRBD1. V dropped 6 bases and J dropped 10; count of bases not matched to a gene: 12. CDR1 and CDR2 from the germline V gene are MGHDK and SYGVNS. CDR3 length equals 14 residues. The DNA for the CDR3 is TGTGCCAGCAGCGACCCGGGACAGGGAGTCTTCTACACCTTC. This sequence encodes CASSDPGQGVFYTF.

This chain links TRBV27 with TRBJ2-7, with D perhaps matching TRBD1 (5 bases). The CDR3 length is 16 residues. The germline CDR1 and CDR2 sequences are MNHEY and SMNVEV (reference sequence). Trimming stripped 6 bases from V and 3 bases from J, with 21 bases between. CDR3 sequence: CASSESQVHSLYEQYF. CDR3 sequence (DNA): TGTGCCAGCAGCGAATCACAGGTACATTCTCTCTACGAGCAGTACTTC.

The V gene is TRBV18, the J gene TRBJ1-6, with TRBD1 identical over 7 bases. V gave up 0 bases and J gave up 10 bases; unmatched junction bases: 6. Germline CDR1 is KGHSH and CDR2 is LQKENI. The CDR3 runs 15 residues. CDR3 loop: CASSPPDREESPLHF. The CDR3 DNA is TGTGCCAGCTCACCACCCGACAGGGAAGAGTCACCCCTCCACTTT.

The chain uses TRBV7-8 and TRBJ2-1; 10 bases agree with TRBD2. This CDR3 region has 17 residues. V trimming: 3 bases; J trimming: 2 bases; junction bases outside the gene matches: 7. Germline CDR1 is SGHVS and CDR2 is FQNEAQ. This CDR3 is CASSLAEREGPYNEQFF. In nucleotides, the CDR3 is TGTGCCAGCAGCTTGGCCGAGCGGGAGGGTCCCTACAATGAGCAGTTCTTC.

This chain uses TRBV6-5 with TRBJ1-2, with 8 bases identical to TRBD1. Germline trimming cut 0 bases from V and 8 bases from J; bases unmatched to any gene: 8. CDR3 length: 15 residues. The germline CDR1 and CDR2 sequences are MNHEY and SVGAGI. CDR3: CASSYSSNRGDGYTF. As DNA, the CDR3 is TGTGCCAGCAGTTACTCAAGTAACAGGGGGGACGGCTACACCTTC.

V usage is TRBV11-3 and J usage is TRBJ1-6; TRBD1 agrees at 11 bases. From germline, CDR1 is SGHNT and CDR2 YENEEA. The V gene end was trimmed by 5 bases and the J gene end by 7 bases; junction bases not matched to a gene: 4. This CDR3 comprises 15 residues. The CDR3 here is CASSPRDRGNSPLHF. The CDR3 bases are TGTGCCAGCAGCCCCCGGGACAGGGGGAATTCACCCCTCCACTTT.

This clone was picked up a small number of times. V gene TRBV18 combines with J gene TRBJ2-5, with D maybe TRBD1 (6 bases). V lost 1 base to trimming and J lost 2 bases, with 14 bases between them. Germline V gives CDR1 KGHSH, CDR2 LQKENI. CDR3 length: 16 amino acids. Here the CDR3 reads CASSPQLADRQETQYF. The CDR3, as DNA: TGTGCCAGCTCACCACAGCTCGCCGACAGGCAAGAGACCCAGTACTTC.

The chain is built from TRBV18 and TRBJ1-2; 7 positions match TRBD1. This CDR3 contains 18 residues. V lost 3 bases to trimming and J lost 2 bases; unmatched junction nucleotides: 15. Per germline, CDR1 KGHSH and CDR2 LQKENI. The CDR3 sequence is CASSPRSGGLERNYGYTF. CDR3 sequence (DNA): TGTGCCAGCTCACCCCGGTCAGGGGGGCTCGAGCGGAACTATGGCTACACCTTC.

A single count supports this clone. The chain recombines TRBV10-3 with TRBJ2-7; a weak D match, TRBD2 (6 bases). Trimming stripped 4 bases from V and 4 bases from J, with 11 bases between. The CDR3 length is 13 residues. CDR1 ENHRY and CDR2 SYGVKD come from the germline V gene. CDR3 sequence: CAISAGTAYEQYF. In DNA, the CDR3 is TGTGCCATCAGTGCGGGGACTGCTTACGAGCAGTACTTC.

The rearrangement joins TRBV5-6 to TRBJ2-3, with 13 bases matching TRBD2. This CDR3 spans 16 amino acids. Losses at the gene ends were 3 bases for V and 3 bases for J; bases not matched to a gene: 4. CDR1 and CDR2 from the germline V gene are SGHDT and YYEEEE. CDR3 DNA: TGTGCCAGCAGCTGGACTAGCGGGAGCGGAACAGATACGCAGTATTTT. Encoded protein: CASSWTSGSGTDTQYF.

In this sample, this clone turned up once. This chain joins TRBV5-1 and TRBJ2-7, with TRBD2 matching over 11 bases. CDR1 is SGHRS, CDR2 YFSETQ, per germline. V lost 5 bases, J lost 5 bases, and 9 bases stayed unmatched. The CDR3 has 15 residues. CDR3 protein: CASRLGSGRGNEQYF. Written as DNA, the CDR3 is TGCGCCAGCAGGCTCGGTAGCGGGAGGGGGAACGAGCAGTACTTC. Using reference TRBV5-1 and TRBJ2-7 for the parts outside the CDR3, the full variable domain is KAGVTQTPRYLIKTRGQQVTLSCSPISGHRSVSWYQQTPGQGLQFLFEYFSETQRNKGNFPGRFSGRQFSNSRSEMNVSTLELGDSALYLCASRLGSGRGNEQYFGPGTRLTVT.

The gene calls are TRBV7-8 and TRBJ1-4; D might be TRBD1 (5 bases). Germline CDR1 SGHVS, CDR2 FQNEAQ. V was pared by 4 bases and J by 6 bases, with 15 bases between. This CDR3 region has 15 residues. Written as DNA, the CDR3 is TGTGCCAGCAGCTCGATCGGCAGGGAGGATGAAAAACTGTTTTTT. This sequence encodes CASSSIGREDEKLFF.

V gene TRBV7-6 combines with J gene TRBJ2-7; D possibly corresponds to TRBD1 (6 bases). Germline assignment: CDR1 SGHVS and CDR2 FNYEAQ. The V end lost 0 bases, the J end lost 1 base, and 10 bases lay between the germline ends. The CDR3 is made up of 15 amino acids. In DNA form, the CDR3 reads TGTGCCAGCAGCTTAGCGGGAAGGGGGTCCTACGAGCAGTACTTC. Translating it yields CASSLAGRGSYEQYF.

This clone was observed once. The rearrangement links TRBV11-3 to TRBJ2-5, with a tentative D call TRBD2 (6 bases). Matching the DNA end better, TRBJ2-7 makes the J call doubtful. The CDR3 sequence is 16 residues long. CDR1 SGHNT and CDR2 YENEEA come from the germline V gene. The CDR3 loop is CASSPGNTGLSYEQYF. The CDR3 DNA follows: TGTGCCAGCAGCCCCGGGAATACGGGACTTTCCTACGAGCAGTACTTC.

As regards this clone: The sample carries other DNA sequences with the same CDR3. The chain employs TRBV9 and TRBJ1-6; D is ambiguous. CDR3 length: 14 residues. With 0 bases removed from V and 9 bases from J, the gap between germline ends came to 10 bases. CDR1 is SGDLS and CDR2 is YYNGEE in the germline V gene. As DNA, the CDR3 is TGTGCCAGCAGCGTAGGGGGTCTGGGTTCACCCCTCCACTTT. It codes for CASSVGGLGSPLHF.

The genes are TRBV5-4 and TRBJ2-7; 7 bases are a match to TRBD1. The V gene end was trimmed by 0 bases and the J gene end by 4 bases; junction bases not matched to a gene: 4. Germline V gives CDR1 SGHNT, CDR2 YYREEE (reference sequence). This CDR3 contains 14 residues. This CDR3 is CASSLDRGNYEQYF. For the CDR3, the DNA is TGTGCCAGCAGCTTGGACAGGGGTAATTACGAGCAGTACTTC.

The V and J genes are TRBV6-5 and TRBJ2-7; maybe TRBD2 (5 bases). Trimming pared 6 bases from V and 3 bases from J, leaving 15 bases between. The CDR3 runs to 14 residues. Germline CDR1 reads MNHEY; CDR2 reads SVGAGI. In DNA, the CDR3 is TGTGCCAGCAGCCGTGGACTCGGGGACTACGAGCAGTACTTC. The encoded protein is CASSRGLGDYEQYF.

V is TRBV11-2 and J is TRBJ1-5; D gene ambiguous. V was clipped by 0 bases and J by 3 bases, with 3 bases between them. CDR1 and CDR2 from the germline V gene are SGHAT and FQNNGV. CDR3 length equals 13 residues. The CDR3 is CASSLETNQPQHF. The CDR3 DNA is TGTGCCAGCAGCTTAGAGACCAATCAGCCCCAGCATTTT.

The chain links TRBV6-6 to TRBJ1-1; D is uncertain. Germline V gene lookup returns CDR1 MNHNY and CDR2 SVGAGI (reference sequence). V gave up 8 bases and J gave up 1 base, with 11 bases separating them. The CDR3 length is 13 residues. CDR3 in amino acids: CASESRGNTEAFF. CDR3 in DNA: TGTGCCAGCGAATCTCGGGGGAACACTGAAGCTTTCTTT.

This clone was observed a single time. The V gene is TRBV25-1, the J gene TRBJ1-6, with TRBD1 matching 9 bases. Germline lookup yields CDR1 MGHDK and CDR2 SYGVNS. J gave up 9 bases and V 5 bases, and 14 bases lay outside the gene matches. The CDR3 consists of 17 residues. DNA for the CDR3: TGTGCCAGCAGTCCTCGGGGGGGGACAGGGAGCGGTTCACCCCTCCACTTT. Its protein product is CASSPRGGTGSGSPLHF.

This chain joins TRBV11-2 and TRBJ2-7; D might be TRBD2 (5 bases). The CDR3 is 15 amino acids. Germline loops: CDR1 SGHAT, CDR2 FQNNGV. V was shortened by 5 bases and J by 3 bases, with 17 bases between the two germline ends. Here the CDR3 reads CASSRGSGGGYEQYF. CDR3 sequence (DNA): TGTGCCAGCAGCCGAGGGTCAGGAGGTGGCTACGAGCAGTACTTC.

CDR3 protein: CASSHFSSRGYGYTF. The CDR3 DNA reads as TGTGCCAGCAGCCATTTTAGTTCCCGAGGCTATGGCTACACCTTC. The chain is built from TRBV5-4 and TRBJ1-2; D gene unclear. The CDR3 consists of 15 residues. Germline V lookup: CDR1 SGHNT, CDR2 YYREEE (reference sequence). Trimming shortened V by 4 bases and J by 4 bases, and 17 bases separated the two germline ends.

This sequence joins TRBV27 and TRBJ2-7, with TRBD2 identical over 8 bases. V lost 4 bases and J lost 4; bases outside the gene matches: 3. Germline lookup yields CDR1 MNHEY and CDR2 SMNVEV (reference sequence). The CDR3 extends over 13 amino acids. This chain's CDR3 is CASSSEREYEQYF. The CDR3 DNA reads TGTGCCAGCAGTTCCGAGCGGGAGTACGAGCAGTACTTC.

The chain combines TRBV9 with TRBJ2-1; 9 nucleotides line up with TRBD1. The CDR3 loop spans 16 amino acids. J was trimmed by 4 bases and V by 3 bases; bases with no gene match: 8. The germline V gene has CDR1 SGDLS and CDR2 YYNGEE. Here the CDR3 reads CASSASGTGSYNEQFF. The DNA for the CDR3 is TGTGCCAGCAGCGCCTCCGGGACAGGGTCTTACAATGAGCAGTTCTTC.

The V gene is TRBV23-1, the J gene TRBJ2-5; D unresolved. TRBV23-1 is known as an ORF, though its function is uncertain. The CDR3 runs to 12 residues. With 7 bases removed from V and 5 bases from J, the gap between germline ends came to 11 bases. CDR3 residues: CASIDLRETQYF. Written as DNA, the CDR3 is TGCGCCAGCATCGACCTACGCGAGACCCAGTACTTC.

The genes are TRBV18 and TRBJ2-7; D unresolved. The germline V and J ends were trimmed by 2 bases and 3 bases, with 14 bases remaining between them. The germline V gene encodes CDR1 KGHSH and CDR2 LQKENI. This CDR3 is 15 amino acids long. The CDR3 DNA reads TGTGCCAGCTCACCAAACGGTCTTTCAGGCTACGAGCAGTACTTC. Protein product: CASSPNGLSGYEQYF.

The chain is built from TRBV7-9 and TRBJ1-1; no clear D gene. The CDR3 is made up of 13 amino acids. V lost 1 base, J lost 4 bases, and 7 bases lay in between. Germline V CDR1 and CDR2: SEHNR, FQNEAQ (reference sequence). CDR3 nucleotides: TGTGCCAGCAGCTTAGAGGTGGGCACTGAAGCTTTCTTT. It yields the protein CASSLEVGTEAFF. Supplemented by reference TRBV7-9 and TRBJ1-1, the full variable domain reads DTGVSQNPRHKITKRGQNVTFRCDPISEHNRLYWYRQTLGQGPEFLTYFQNEAQLEKSRLLSDRFSAERPKGSFSTLEIQRTEQGDSAMYLCASSLEVGTEAFFGQGTRLTVV.